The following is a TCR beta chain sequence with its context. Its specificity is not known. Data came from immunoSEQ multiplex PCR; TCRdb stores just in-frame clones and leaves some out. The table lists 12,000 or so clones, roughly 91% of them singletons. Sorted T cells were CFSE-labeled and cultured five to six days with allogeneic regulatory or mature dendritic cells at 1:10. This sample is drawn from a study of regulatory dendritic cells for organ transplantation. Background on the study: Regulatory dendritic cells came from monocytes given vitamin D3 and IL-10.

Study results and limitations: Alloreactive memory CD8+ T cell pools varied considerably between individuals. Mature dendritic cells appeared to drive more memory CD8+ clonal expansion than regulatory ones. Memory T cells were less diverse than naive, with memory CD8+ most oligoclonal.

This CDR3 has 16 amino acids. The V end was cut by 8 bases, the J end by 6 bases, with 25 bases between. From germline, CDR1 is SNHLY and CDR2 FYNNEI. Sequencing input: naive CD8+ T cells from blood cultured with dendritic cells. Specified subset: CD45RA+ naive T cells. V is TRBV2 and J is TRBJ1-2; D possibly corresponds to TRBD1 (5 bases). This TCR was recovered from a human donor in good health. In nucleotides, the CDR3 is TGTGCCAGCGTTGGTGCGAGGGCGGGACTCTCGGATGGCTACACCTTC. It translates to CASVGARAGLSDGYTF.